A single sample is the source of the 7 T cell receptor beta chains below, sequenced in a study of T cells in Graves' hyperthyroidism and ophthalmopathy. RNA transcripts were the template for amplifying TCR beta CDR3 regions. First-round RT-PCR with HTBI primers amplified the TCR CDR3 region. TCRdb re-called the multiplex PCR reads through MiXCR, storing one row per CDR3 protein. There are about 300,000 distinct CDR3 sequences in the sample; approximately 26% occur only once, and 25% to 30% lies in the top ten. Sample: blood. The receptors were sampled from a man in his forties with Graves' hyperthyroidism that later progressed to Graves' ophthalmopathy.

There are many counts of this clonotype. The chain is built from TRBV20-1 and TRBJ1-5; perhaps TRBD1 as D (5 bases). Per the germline V gene, CDR1 is DFQATT and CDR2 is SNEGSKA (reference sequence). CDR3 size: 14 residues. Trimming cost V 7 bases and J 7 bases, with 20 bases left between them. CDR3 amino acids: CSVKLGRDFQPQHF. The CDR3 bases are TGCAGTGTCAAGCTGGGCAGGGATTTCCAGCCCCAGCATTTT.

This clonotype was observed at least ten times. The chain joins TRBV6-1 to TRBJ2-7; no clear D gene. The V gene's germline CDR1 is MNHNS and CDR2 SASEGT. V lost 7 bases, J lost 3 bases, and 7 bases lay in between. The CDR3 totals 11 residues. The CDR3 DNA is TGTGCCAGCACTGACAACTACGAGCAGTACTTC. Amino acids: CASTDNYEQYF.

This clonotype showed up many times. The chain carries TRBV30 and TRBJ2-7, with D hard to call. Germline assignment: CDR1 GTSNPN and CDR2 SVGIG (reference sequence). V was cut by 2 bases and J by 5 bases, with 22 bases left in between. The CDR3 loop spans 16 amino acids. The CDR3 DNA sequence: TGTGCCTGGAGTACCCCACCCAAATCAGGTGCGGACGAGCAGTACTTC. Residues: CAWSTPPKSGADEQYF.

This clonotype was observed many times. The rearrangement uses TRBV20-1 and TRBJ2-7, with 7 bases matching TRBD2. This CDR3 is built from 16 residues. V gave up 3 bases and J gave up 0 bases; unmatched junction bases: 11. Germline V lookup: CDR1 DFQATT, CDR2 SNEGSKA (reference sequence). Written as DNA, the CDR3 is TGCAGTGCTAGCCCCCCTAGCGGAGAATTCTCCTACGAGCAGTACTTC. It translates to CSASPPSGEFSYEQYF.

V and J are TRBV19 and TRBJ1-2, with TRBD1 matching over 10 bases. Germline V lookup: CDR1 LNHDA, CDR2 SQIVND (reference sequence). The CDR3 runs to 12 residues. Losses at the gene ends were 9 bases for V and 5 bases for J; bases not matched to a gene: 3. CDR3 bases: TGTGCCAGCATGGGACAGGGGTATGGCTACACCTTC. Residues: CASMGQGYGYTF. Full variable domain (remainder filled in from reference TRBV19 and TRBJ1-2): DGGITQSPKYLFRKEGQNVTLSCEQNLNHDAMYWYRQDPGQGLRLIYYSQIVNDFQKGDIAEGYSVSREKKESFPLTVTSAQKNPTAFYLCASMGQGYGYTFGSGTRLTVV.

In this sample, this clonotype turned up many times. The chain uses TRBV24-1 and TRBJ1-1, with 8 bases matching TRBD1. This CDR3 has 14 amino acids. The V segment lost 10 bases and the J segment 1 base; nucleotides outside the gene matches: 7. CDR1 is KGHDR, CDR2 SFDVKD, per germline. The CDR3 nucleotides are TGTGCCACGACTCAGGGGGCGGGGAACACTGAAGCTTTCTTT. Residues: CATTQGAGNTEAFF.

This clonotype has a count of ten or more. The chain carries TRBV29-1 and TRBJ2-7; 7 bases are shared with TRBD2. CDR1 is SQVTM, CDR2 ANQGSEA, per germline. The J segment lost 2 bases and the V segment lost 4 bases, leaving 8 bases of the junction unmatched. The CDR3 has 14 amino acids. CDR3 DNA: TGCAGCGTTGGGAGCAGCGGGGCTACCTACGAGCAGTACTTC. Protein: CSVGSSGATYEQYF.